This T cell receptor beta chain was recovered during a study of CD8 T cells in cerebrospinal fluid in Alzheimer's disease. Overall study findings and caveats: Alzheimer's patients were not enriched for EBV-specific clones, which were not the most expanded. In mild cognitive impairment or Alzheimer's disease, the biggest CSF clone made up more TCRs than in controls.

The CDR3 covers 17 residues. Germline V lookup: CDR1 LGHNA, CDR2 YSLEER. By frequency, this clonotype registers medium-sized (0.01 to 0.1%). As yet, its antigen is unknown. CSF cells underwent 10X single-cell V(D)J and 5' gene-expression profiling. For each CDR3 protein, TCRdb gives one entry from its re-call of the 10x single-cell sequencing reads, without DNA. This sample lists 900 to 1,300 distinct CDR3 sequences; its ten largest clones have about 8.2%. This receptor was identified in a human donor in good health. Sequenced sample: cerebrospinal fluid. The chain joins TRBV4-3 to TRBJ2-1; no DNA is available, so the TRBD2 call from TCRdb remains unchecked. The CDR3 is CASSQGGPGGHYNEQFF.